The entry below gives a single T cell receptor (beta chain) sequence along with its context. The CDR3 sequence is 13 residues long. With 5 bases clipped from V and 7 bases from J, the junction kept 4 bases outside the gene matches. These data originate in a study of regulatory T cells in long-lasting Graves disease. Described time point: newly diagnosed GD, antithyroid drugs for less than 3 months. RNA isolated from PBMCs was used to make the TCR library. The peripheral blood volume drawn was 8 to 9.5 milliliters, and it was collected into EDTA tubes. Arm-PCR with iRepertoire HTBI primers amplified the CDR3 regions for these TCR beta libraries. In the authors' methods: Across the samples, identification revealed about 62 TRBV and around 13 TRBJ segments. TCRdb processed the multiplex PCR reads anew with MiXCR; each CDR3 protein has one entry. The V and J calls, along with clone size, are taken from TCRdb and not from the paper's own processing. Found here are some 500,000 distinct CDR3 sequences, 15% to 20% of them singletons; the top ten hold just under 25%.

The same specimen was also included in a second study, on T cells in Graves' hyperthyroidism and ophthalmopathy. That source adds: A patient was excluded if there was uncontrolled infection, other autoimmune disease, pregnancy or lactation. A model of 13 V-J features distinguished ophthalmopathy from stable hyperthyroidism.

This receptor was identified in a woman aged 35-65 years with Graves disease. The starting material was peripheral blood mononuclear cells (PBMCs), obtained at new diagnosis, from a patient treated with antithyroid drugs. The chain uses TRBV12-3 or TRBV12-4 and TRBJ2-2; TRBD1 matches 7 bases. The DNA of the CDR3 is TGTGCCAGCAGTATTGGACAGGTCGGGGAGCTGTTTTTT. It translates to CASSIGQVGELFF.